The subject of this entry is one TCR beta chain. What it binds is unknown. Into CD45RA+ naive and CD45RA-negative memory subsets, the CD4+ cells were split. This sample is drawn from a study of shared clonotypes between healthy human individuals. From germline, CDR1 is MNHNS and CDR2 SASEGT. Trimming took off 2 bases at V and 6 bases at J, with 11 bases between the two ends. This CDR3 spans 14 amino acids. General study points: With several donors compared, roughly 5% of naive CD4 clonotypes were shared. Sample collection involved blood only; tissue repertoires are likely different. Non-shared clonotypes displayed generation probabilities falling below those of clonotypes present in all four donors.

Here immunoSEQ multiplex PCR was the method, and the copy in TCRdb shows in-frame clones only, minus some. The sample holds more than 2,000,000 clones, approximately 95% seen once. The receptor comes from a man aged 18 to 30 in good health. Some clones in this sample may be carry-over from other donors' samples. Sequencing was done on a sample of naive CD4+ T cells from PBMCs. Regarding subset: CD45RA+ positively selected. The V gene is TRBV6-1, the J gene TRBJ1-5, with a weak D call TRBD1 (6 bases). The DNA for the CDR3 is TGTGCCAGCAGTGAAAAGGGGGAGGTTCAGCCCCAGCATTTT. Amino acids: CASSEKGEVQPQHF.